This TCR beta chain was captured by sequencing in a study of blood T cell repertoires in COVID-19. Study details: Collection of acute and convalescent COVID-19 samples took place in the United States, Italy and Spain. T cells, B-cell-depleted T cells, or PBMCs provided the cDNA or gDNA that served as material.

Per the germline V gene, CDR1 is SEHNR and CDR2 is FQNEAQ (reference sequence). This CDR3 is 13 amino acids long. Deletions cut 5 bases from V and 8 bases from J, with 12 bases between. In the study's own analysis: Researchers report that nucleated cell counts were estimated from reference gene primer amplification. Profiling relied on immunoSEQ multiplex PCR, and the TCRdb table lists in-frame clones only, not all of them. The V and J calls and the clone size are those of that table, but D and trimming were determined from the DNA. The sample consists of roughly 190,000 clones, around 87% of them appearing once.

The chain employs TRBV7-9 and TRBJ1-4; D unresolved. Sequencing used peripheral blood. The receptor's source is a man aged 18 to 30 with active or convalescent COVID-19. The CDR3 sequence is CASSRPAGEKLFF. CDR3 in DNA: TGTGCCAGCAGCCGGCCCGCGGGGGAAAAACTGTTTTTT.